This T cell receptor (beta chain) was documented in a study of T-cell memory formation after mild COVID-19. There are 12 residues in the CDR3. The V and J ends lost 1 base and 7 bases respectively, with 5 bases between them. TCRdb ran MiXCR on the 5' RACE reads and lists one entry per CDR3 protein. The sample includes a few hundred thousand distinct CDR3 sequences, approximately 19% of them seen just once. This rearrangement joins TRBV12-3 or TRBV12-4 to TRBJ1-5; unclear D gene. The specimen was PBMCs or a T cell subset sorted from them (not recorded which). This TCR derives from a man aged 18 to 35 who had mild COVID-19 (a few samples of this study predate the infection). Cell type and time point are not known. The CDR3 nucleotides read TGTGCCAGCAGTTTAGGTCCACAGCCCCAGCATTTT. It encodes CASSLGPQPQHF.